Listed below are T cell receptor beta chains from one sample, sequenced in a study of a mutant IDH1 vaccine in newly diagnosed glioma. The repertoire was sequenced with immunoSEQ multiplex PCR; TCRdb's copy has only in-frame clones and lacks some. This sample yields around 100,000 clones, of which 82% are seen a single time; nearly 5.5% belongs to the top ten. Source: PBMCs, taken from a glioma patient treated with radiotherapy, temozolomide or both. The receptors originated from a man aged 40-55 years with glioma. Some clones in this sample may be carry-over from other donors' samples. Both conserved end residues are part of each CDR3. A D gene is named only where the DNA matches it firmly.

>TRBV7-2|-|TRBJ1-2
CASSLGGVGRQNYGYTF
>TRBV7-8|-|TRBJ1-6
CASSLARFFGQGSYNSPLHF
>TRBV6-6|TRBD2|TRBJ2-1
CASSSGLAGGYNEQFF
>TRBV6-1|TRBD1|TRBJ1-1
CASSERQGTEAFF
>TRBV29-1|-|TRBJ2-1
CSVDGNEQFF
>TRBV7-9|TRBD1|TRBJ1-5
CASGTGNQPQHF
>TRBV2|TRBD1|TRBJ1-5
CASSWDSRSNQPQHF
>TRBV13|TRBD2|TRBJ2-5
CASSWGGETQYF
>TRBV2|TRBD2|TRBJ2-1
CASRALANEQFF
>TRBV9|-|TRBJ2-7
CASSVSRGNSYEQYF
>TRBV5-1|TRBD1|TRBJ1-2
CASRGQGAEGYTF
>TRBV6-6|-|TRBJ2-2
CATSGLNTGELFF
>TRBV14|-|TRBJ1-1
CASSQGSVGTEAFF
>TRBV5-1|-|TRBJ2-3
CASSLSSPGVTDTQYF
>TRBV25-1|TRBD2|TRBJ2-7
CASSVTSGYSYEQYF
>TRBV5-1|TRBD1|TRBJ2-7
CASSSPGQGTYEQYF
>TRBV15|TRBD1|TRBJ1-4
CATYQGATNEKLFF
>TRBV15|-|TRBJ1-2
CATSRATLLGYGYGYTF
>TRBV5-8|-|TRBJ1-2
CASSTSGSLYGYTF
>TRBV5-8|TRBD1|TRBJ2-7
CASSFYGRTGIYEQYF
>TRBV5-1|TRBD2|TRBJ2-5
CASSSSSGGLGTQYF
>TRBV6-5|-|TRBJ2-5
CASSIIGGSGTQYF
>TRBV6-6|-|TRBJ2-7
CATCRGGAQKTYEQYF
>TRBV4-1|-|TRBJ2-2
CASSQPVTGELFF
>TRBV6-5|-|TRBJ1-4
CASSPGVANEKLFF
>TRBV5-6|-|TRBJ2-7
CASSLALDPSSSYEQYF
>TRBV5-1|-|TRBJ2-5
CASSAGQLQETQYF
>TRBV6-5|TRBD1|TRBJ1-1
CASSFSGTANTEAFF
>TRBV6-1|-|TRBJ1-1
CASRHAGGTEAFF
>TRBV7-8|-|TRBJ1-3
CASSGTPSGNTIYF
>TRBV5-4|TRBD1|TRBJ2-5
CASSLQDRVGETQYF
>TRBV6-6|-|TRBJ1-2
CASTPVSGGYGYTF
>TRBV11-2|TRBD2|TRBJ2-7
CASSLQGAGGYEQYF
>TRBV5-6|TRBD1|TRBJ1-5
CASSSLGQGGNQPQHF
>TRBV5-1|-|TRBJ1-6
CASTDSDNSPLHF
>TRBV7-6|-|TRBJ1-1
CASSLAGTNAEAFF
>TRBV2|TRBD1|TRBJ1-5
CASRFDRGPQPQHF
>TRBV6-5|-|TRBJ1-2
CASSGRAREGGYTF
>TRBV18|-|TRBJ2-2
CASSPRHTGELFF
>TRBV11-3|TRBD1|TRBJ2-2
CASSSGTGYTGELFF
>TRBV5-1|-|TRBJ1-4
CASSADGGHEKLFF
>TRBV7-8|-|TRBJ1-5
CASSLGDVNQPQHF
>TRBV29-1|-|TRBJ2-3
CSVEDHQATDTQYF
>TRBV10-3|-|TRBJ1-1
CAIAGEAEAFF
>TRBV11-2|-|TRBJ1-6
CASSLHGSQNSPLHF
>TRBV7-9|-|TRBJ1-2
CASSLGGGYTF
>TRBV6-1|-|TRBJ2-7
CASSTSHSAGVEQYF
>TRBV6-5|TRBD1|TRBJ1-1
CASSYGQGDTEAFF
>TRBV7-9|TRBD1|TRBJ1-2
CASSVTGQGLSF
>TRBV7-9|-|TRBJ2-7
CASSHGFVTYEQYF
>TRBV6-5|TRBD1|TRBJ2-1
CASRPQGVRYNEQFF
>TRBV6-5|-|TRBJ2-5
CASSYSRGAPQETQYF
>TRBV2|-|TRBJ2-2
CASKRSGNTGELFF
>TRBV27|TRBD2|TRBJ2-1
CASSFQRGGYNEQFF
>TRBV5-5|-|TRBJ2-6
CASSLGRQVSGANVLTF
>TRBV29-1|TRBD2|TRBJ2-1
CSVDASGALYNEQFF
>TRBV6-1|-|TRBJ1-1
CASSGGVNTEAFF